This entry describes one TCR beta chain. Its cognate antigen is unknown. Using viral peptide pools, the ViraFEST assay grew out antigen-specific CD4+ T cells prior to sequencing. Researchers isolated CD4+ T cells once around 11 days of culture had elapsed. Participants were given two doses of BNT162b2 or mRNA-1273 vaccine. Having tested negative for nucleocapsid antibodies, the vaccine recipients showed no prior SARS-CoV-2 infection. Culturing of under 2.5 million PBMC per well took place with approximately 10 IU/ml IL-2 and 10 ug/ml peptides. The authors exchanged half the medium for IL-2 medium on days 3 and 7. The germline V gene encodes CDR1 SGHRS and CDR2 YFSETQ. V lost 4 bases and J lost 0, with 13 bases in between. The CDR3 is made up of 15 amino acids. These data originate in a study of vaccination effects on CD4 cells after COVID-19. Using immunoSEQ multiplex PCR, the repertoire was profiled, and TCRdb retains in-frame clones only, with some absent. Found here are 25,000 to 35,000 clones, more than 65% of them singletons; the top ten hold more than 14%.

The sample consisted of CD4+ T cells from PBMCs cultured with HCoV-229E spike peptides, taken after COVID-19 vaccination. The gene calls are TRBV5-1 and TRBJ1-1, with D possibly being TRBD1 (5 bases). This sequence was found in a human donor who received a COVID-19 vaccine. The chain's CDR3 is CASSVRGSLNTEAFF. DNA for the CDR3: TGCGCCAGCAGCGTTAGGGGTTCCTTGAACACTGAAGCTTTCTTT.